The 26 T cell receptor beta chains below were found in one sample sequenced in a study of PD-L1 blockade in urothelial cancer (dated 2017 in TCRdb). Library preparation used the immunoSEQ multiplex PCR assay. In TCRdb, the immuneACCESS table is reduced to in-frame sequences with V and J assigned. These tables do not hold every clone; where another copy was compared, an unresolved V gene accounts for under half, and the others remain unexplained. The sample records about 30,000 clones, over 75% of which are singletons. Together, the top ten hold less than 4% of the sample. Sequences were derived from PBMCs, sampled around atezolizumab (anti-PD-L1) treatment. These receptors were collected from a man aged 45-60 years with urothelial cancer.

This clone was found once. This chain connects TRBV6-5 to TRBJ1-4; D might be TRBD1 (5 bases). The CDR3 sequence is 14 residues long. Germline V CDR1 and CDR2: MNHEY, SVGAGI. Trimming took off 6 bases at V and 6 bases at J, with 14 bases between the two ends. Here the CDR3 DNA reads TGTGCCAGCAGGGACGGGGGGGTGGATGAAAAACTGTTTTTT. It yields the protein CASRDGGVDEKLFF.

This chain connects TRBV27 to TRBJ1-5; D is ambiguous. The CDR3 is made up of 16 amino acids. CDR1 MNHEY and CDR2 SMNVEV come from the germline V gene (reference sequence). V shed 8 bases and J shed 3 bases, with 20 bases lying between them. The CDR3 nucleotides are TGTGCCAGCTCATTAGGAGGCAGGCAACCCAATCAGCCCCAGCATTTT. Its translation is CASSLGGRQPNQPQHF.

This clone was observed a handful of times. The chain links TRBV5-1 to TRBJ2-7, with 14 nucleotides matching TRBD2. CDR3 length: 16 residues. Germline CDR1 and CDR2: SGHRS and YFSETQ. V lost 1 base to trimming and J lost 7 bases; unmatched junction nucleotides: 7. CDR3 protein: CASSLTTSGGAIEQYF. DNA for the CDR3: TGCGCCAGCAGCTTGACGACTAGCGGGGGGGCGATTGAGCAGTACTTC.

This chain connects TRBV5-5 to TRBJ2-1; TRBD2 aligns across 8 bases. The germline gives CDR1 SGHKS, CDR2 YYEKEE (reference sequence). Unmatched junction bases numbered 13, after V lost 4 bases and J lost 7 bases. The CDR3 has 16 amino acids. The CDR3 sequence is CASSPRTSIMGNEQFF. The CDR3 DNA follows: TGTGCCAGCAGCCCCCGGACTAGCATCATGGGTAATGAGCAGTTCTTC.

V usage is TRBV19 and J usage is TRBJ2-5, with D perhaps TRBD1 (6 bases). V was pared by 3 bases and J by 0 bases, with 17 bases between. Germline-derived CDR1 and CDR2 are LNHDA and SQIVND (reference sequence). The CDR3 is 17 amino acids. In DNA form, the CDR3 reads TGTGCCAGTAGTATCCCGCCGGGACAATCGTACCAAGAGACCCAGTACTTC. Translating it yields CASSIPPGQSYQETQYF. The entire variable domain, with the rest obtained from reference TRBV19 and TRBJ2-5, is as follows: DGGITQSPKYLFRKEGQNVTLSCEQNLNHDAMYWYRQDPGQGLRLIYYSQIVNDFQKGDIAEGYSVSREKKESFPLTVTSAQKNPTAFYLCASSIPPGQSYQETQYFGPGTRLLVL.

The genes are TRBV5-4 and TRBJ2-1, with a possible D match to TRBD2 (7 bases). The germline CDR1 and CDR2 sequences are SGHNT and YYREEE (reference sequence). V was trimmed by 0 bases and J by 5 bases, leaving 18 bases between them. CDR3 length equals 17 residues. CDR3 loop: CASSLGGGALSHNEQFF. CDR3 bases: TGTGCCAGCAGCTTGGGGGGGGGCGCACTCTCTCACAATGAGCAGTTCTTC.

This clone has just a few counts. The chain uses TRBV14 and TRBJ2-7; 7 bases are a match to TRBD1. The CDR3 has 13 amino acids. V lost 1 base, J lost 5 bases, and 2 bases stayed unmatched. In germline, CDR1 is SGHDN, CDR2 FVKESK. This CDR3 is CASSQVRGNEQYF. CDR3 nucleotide sequence: TGTGCCAGCAGCCAAGTCAGGGGGAACGAGCAGTACTTC. Looking up the rest from reference TRBV14 and TRBJ2-7 gives the full variable domain: EAGVTQFPSHSVIEKGQTVTLRCDPISGHDNLYWYRRVMGKEIKFLLHFVKESKQDESGMPNNRFLAERTGGTYSTLKVQPAELEDSGVYFCASSQVRGNEQYFGPGTRLTVT.

This chain joins TRBV11-3 and TRBJ2-5; maybe TRBD1 (8 bases). Germline loops: CDR1 SGHNT, CDR2 YENEEA. The V end lost 4 bases, the J end lost 4 bases, and 19 bases lay between the germline ends. The CDR3 contains 16 residues. The CDR3 region is CASSSGGGTGGETQYF. The CDR3 DNA reads as TGTGCCAGCAGCTCCGGGGGAGGGACAGGCGGAGAGACCCAGTACTTC. The variable domain in full, with the rest retrieved from reference TRBV11-3 and TRBJ2-5, is EAGVVQSPRYKIIEKKQPVAFWCNPISGHNTLYWYLQNLGQGPELLIRYENEEAVDDSQLPKDRFSAERLKGVDSTLKIQPAELGDSAVYLCASSSGGGTGGETQYFGPGTRLLVL.

The rearrangement uses TRBV7-9 and TRBJ1-1; possibly TRBD1 for D (5 bases). V lost 4 bases and J lost 1, with 10 bases in between. The germline V gene has CDR1 SEHNR and CDR2 FQNEAQ (reference sequence). The CDR3 spans 14 residues. This CDR3 is CASSSSTGNTEAFF. CDR3 nucleotides: TGTGCCAGCAGCTCATCAACAGGGAACACTGAAGCTTTCTTT.

This clone turned up a few times. CDR3 coding DNA: TGTGCCAGCAGCTTAGGCCGACAGGTCTACTACGAGCAGTACTTC. This codes for CASSLGRQVYYEQYF. This rearrangement joins TRBV11-1 to TRBJ2-7, with D perhaps matching TRBD1 (6 bases). Germline V gives CDR1 SGHAT, CDR2 FQDESV (reference sequence). With 1 base removed from V and 3 bases from J, the gap between germline ends came to 13 bases. This CDR3 has 15 amino acids.

This clone was recorded only once. The chain has TRBV6-1 and TRBJ1-5; 11 bases map to TRBD1. Germline values: CDR1 MNHNS, CDR2 SASEGT. The CDR3 consists of 15 residues. Losses at the gene ends were 5 bases for V and 5 bases for J; bases not matched to a gene: 5. CDR3 nucleotides: TGTGCCAGCAGTTGGACAGGGGGCGTGGATCAGCCCCAGCATTTT. The encoded protein is CASSWTGGVDQPQHF.

The chain links TRBV5-8 to TRBJ1-5, with D possibly TRBD1 on 5 matching bases. CDR1 is SGHTS and CDR2 is YDEGEE in the germline V gene. The V end was cut by 0 bases, the J end by 0 bases, with 13 bases between. The CDR3 spans 17 residues. The CDR3 nucleotides are TGTGCCAGCAGCTTGGATTTCGGGGACTATAGCAATCAGCCCCAGCATTTT. Translation: CASSLDFGDYSNQPQHF. Together with reference TRBV5-8 and TRBJ1-5, the CDR3 gives the full variable domain: EAGVTQSPTHLIKTRGQQATLRCSPISGHTSVYWYQQALGLGLQFLLWYDEGEERNRGNFPPRFSGRQFPNYSSELNVNALELEDSALYLCASSLDFGDYSNQPQHFGDGTRLSIL.

In nucleotides, the CDR3 is TGTGCCAGCAGCTCCAGCGGGGGGTACTACAATGAGCAGTTCTTC. Translating it yields CASSSSGGYYNEQFF. The chain couples TRBV11-3 to TRBJ2-1; 9 bases agree with TRBD2. The CDR3 loop spans 15 amino acids. CDR1 is SGHNT and CDR2 is YENEEA in the germline V gene. After removal of 4 bases from V and 3 bases from J, the junction contained 4 bases not matched to a gene. The whole variable domain, remainder taken from reference TRBV11-3 and TRBJ2-1, is EAGVVQSPRYKIIEKKQPVAFWCNPISGHNTLYWYLQNLGQGPELLIRYENEEAVDDSQLPKDRFSAERLKGVDSTLKIQPAELGDSAVYLCASSSSGGYYNEQFFGPGTRLTVL.

The V and J genes are TRBV5-1 and TRBJ2-7; D gene ambiguous. The germline CDR1 and CDR2 sequences are SGHRS and YFSETQ. V was shortened by 4 bases and J by 1 base, with 15 bases between the two germline ends. This CDR3 is 15 amino acids long. The CDR3 bases are TGCGCCAGCAGCGGTCTCGGTGCCCCTTCCTACGAGCAGTACTTC. This translates into CASSGLGAPSYEQYF.

The chain employs TRBV10-3 and TRBJ1-1; TRBD1 aligns across 7 bases. The CDR3 extends over 14 amino acids. V gave up 6 bases and J gave up 5 bases; unmatched junction bases: 9. Germline CDR1 reads ENHRY; CDR2 reads SYGVKD. The CDR3, as DNA: TGTGCCATCAGGACAGGGATCAGCAATACTGAAGCTTTCTTT. This codes for CAIRTGISNTEAFF.

This clone was observed a few times. This chain connects TRBV19 to TRBJ2-7; TRBD1 aligns across 7 bases. Unmatched junction bases numbered 7, after V lost 5 bases and J lost 6 bases. Germline CDR1 LNHDA, CDR2 SQIVND (reference sequence). This CDR3 region has 13 residues. The CDR3 coding sequence is TGTGCCAGTAGTGGCATTGGACAGGCCGAGCAGTACTTC. It encodes CASSGIGQAEQYF.

This clone has just a few counts. The V gene is TRBV27, the J gene TRBJ1-1; D is uncertain. The CDR3 has 14 amino acids. V was clipped by 1 base and J by 7 bases, with 13 bases between them. Germline-derived CDR1 and CDR2 are MNHEY and SMNVEV (reference sequence). The CDR3 DNA sequence: TGTGCCAGCAGTTTATGGGCCCGCTTGGGTGAAGCTTTCTTT. Translated: CASSLWARLGEAFF.

The V and J genes are TRBV28 and TRBJ2-2; TRBD2 matches at 11 bases. This CDR3 is 18 amino acids long. The V segment lost 2 bases and the J segment 1 base; nucleotides outside the gene matches: 6. Per germline, CDR1 MDHEN and CDR2 SYDVKM. The CDR3 bases are TGTGCCAGCAGTTTACCCTCTGGACTAGCGGGGAACACCGGGGAGCTGTTTTTT. Translating it yields CASSLPSGLAGNTGELFF.

V usage is TRBV4-2 and J usage is TRBJ1-1; a possible D gene is TRBD1 (6 bases). Looked up from germline, CDR1 is LGHNA and CDR2 is YNFKEQ. The CDR3 runs 19 residues. V gave up 1 base and J gave up 1 base, with 22 bases separating them. The CDR3 DNA reads as TGTGCCAGCAGCCAAGGAATCTCATGGAGACAGGATTCGAACACTGAAGCTTTCTTT. Translating it yields CASSQGISWRQDSNTEAFF.

The V call is TRBV5-8, the J call TRBJ2-7; D is possibly TRBD1 (5 bases). Germline CDR1 and CDR2: SGHTS and YDEGEE. V was shortened by 0 bases and J by 3 bases, with 10 bases between the two germline ends. CDR3 length: 14 residues. The CDR3 DNA is TGTGCCAGCAGCTTGGGCCCAGGGATCTACGAGCAGTACTTC. Translated, it gives CASSLGPGIYEQYF. Full variable domain (outside the CDR3, taken from reference TRBV5-8 and TRBJ2-7): EAGVTQSPTHLIKTRGQQATLRCSPISGHTSVYWYQQALGLGLQFLLWYDEGEERNRGNFPPRFSGRQFPNYSSELNVNALELEDSALYLCASSLGPGIYEQYFGPGTRLTVT.

J is TRBJ2-3 and V is TRBV2; 12 nucleotides align to TRBD2. With 3 bases clipped from V and 8 bases from J, the junction kept 6 bases outside the gene matches. Germline lookup yields CDR1 SNHLY and CDR2 FYNNEI. The CDR3 length is 15 residues. CDR3 in amino acids: CASSDLAGGTGTQYF. The CDR3 DNA follows: TGTGCCAGCAGTGACCTAGCGGGAGGGACGGGTACGCAGTATTTT.

This clone was seen a handful of times. The J gene is TRBJ2-1, the V gene TRBV11-3; 7 positions match TRBD2. The V gene end was trimmed by 0 bases and the J gene end by 5 bases; junction bases not matched to a gene: 4. The CDR3 is made up of 15 amino acids. CDR1 and CDR2 from the germline V gene are SGHNT and YENEEA. The DNA of the CDR3 is TGTGCCAGCAGCTTAGACGGGGGGTTGGACAATGAGCAGTTCTTC. Translation gives CASSLDGGLDNEQFF.

This sequence joins TRBV30 and TRBJ2-7, with 8 bases identical to TRBD2. Unmatched junction bases numbered 9, after V lost 3 bases and J lost 5 bases. Germline V gene lookup returns CDR1 GTSNPN and CDR2 SVGIG (reference sequence). The CDR3 length is 14 residues. CDR3 sequence reads: CAWSPRGGQHEQYF. Written as DNA, the CDR3 is TGTGCCTGGAGCCCCCGGGGGGGGCAACACGAGCAGTACTTC.

CDR3 in amino acids: CASSLKGYGYTF. CDR3 DNA sequence: TGTGCCAGCAGTTTGAAGGGGTATGGCTACACCTTC. The rearrangement links TRBV28 to TRBJ1-2; perhaps TRBD1 as D (5 bases). Trimming cost V 3 bases and J 5 bases, with 7 bases left between them. The CDR3 loop spans 12 amino acids. Germline CDR1 and CDR2: MDHEN and SYDVKM.

This clone was observed once. The rearrangement links TRBV19 to TRBJ2-7, with 9 positions matching TRBD1. The CDR3 is 14 amino acids. Germline V lookup: CDR1 LNHDA, CDR2 SQIVND (reference sequence). V gave up 7 bases and J gave up 2 bases; unmatched junction bases: 6. CDR3 sequence (DNA): TGTGCCAGTACCCTGGGACAGGGAACCTACGAGCAGTACTTC. It yields the protein CASTLGQGTYEQYF.

J is TRBJ1-1 and V is TRBV28, with 7 bases lining up with TRBD1. The CDR3 runs 14 residues. With V trimmed by 3 bases and J by 5 bases, 6 bases remained unmatched. Looked up from germline, CDR1 is MDHEN and CDR2 is SYDVKM. The DNA for the CDR3 is TGTGCCAGCAGTTTGATGAGGGGACAGACTGAAGCTTTCTTT. Protein product: CASSLMRGQTEAFF.